This T cell receptor (beta chain) is drawn from a study of tumor-infiltrating lymphocytes in primary liver carcinoma. Total RNA (approximately 0.5 ug) served as template for TCR beta cDNA synthesis primed by a constant-region primer. Sequencing libraries for TCR beta derived from three nested multiplex PCR rounds that used slightly modified ARM-PCR. For around 11 cycles apiece, the opening two PCR rounds ran with TRBV1-TRBV30 forward primers and a C-beta reverse primer. TCRdb used MiXCR to reprocess the multiplex PCR reads, holding one entry per CDR3 protein. There are 310,000 or so distinct CDR3 sequences in the sample; roughly 61% occur only once, and 5.5% to 8% lies in the top ten. They got blood RNA out of unsorted whole blood and also pulled out germline DNA. V gave up 2 bases and J gave up 9 bases; unmatched junction bases: 7. The CDR3 has 15 amino acids. Per the germline V gene, CDR1 is WSHSY and CDR2 is SAAADI.

This clonotype was seen a few times. This chain uses TRBV10-2 with TRBJ1-6; TRBD1 matches at 7 bases. The TCR comes from a man aged 40-55 years with primary liver carcinoma and hepatitis B virus infection. The sample comprised peripheral blood. The CDR3 region is CASSELDRDFSPLHF. CDR3 nucleotides: TGCGCCAGCAGTGAGCTTGACAGGGATTTTTCACCCCTCCACTTT.